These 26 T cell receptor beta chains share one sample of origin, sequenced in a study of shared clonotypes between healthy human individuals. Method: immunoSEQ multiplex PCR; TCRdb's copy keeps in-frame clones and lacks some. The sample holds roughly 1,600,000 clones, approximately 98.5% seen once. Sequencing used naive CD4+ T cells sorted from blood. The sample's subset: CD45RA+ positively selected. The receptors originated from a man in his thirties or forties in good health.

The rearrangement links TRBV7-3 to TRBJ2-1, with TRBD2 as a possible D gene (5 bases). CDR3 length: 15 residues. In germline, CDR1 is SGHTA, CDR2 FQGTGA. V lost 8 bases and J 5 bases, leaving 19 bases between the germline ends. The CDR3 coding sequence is TGTGCCAGCGCCCCCCAGCGGAACCTCCACAATGAGCAGTTCTTC. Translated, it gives CASAPQRNLHNEQFF.

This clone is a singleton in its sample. The CDR3 nucleotides read TGTGCCAGCAGCTCAACTAGCGGGAGGGCCCGGACAGATACGCAGTATTTT. Amino acid sequence: CASSSTSGRARTDTQYF. The genes are TRBV7-9 and TRBJ2-3; 13 nucleotides match TRBD2. Looked up from germline, CDR1 is SEHNR and CDR2 is FQNEAQ (reference sequence). The CDR3 sequence is 17 residues long. V dropped 4 bases and J dropped 3; count of bases not matched to a gene: 7. Based on the CDR3 plus reference TRBV7-9 and TRBJ2-3, the full variable domain is DTGVSQNPRHKITKRGQNVTFRCDPISEHNRLYWYRQTLGQGPEFLTYFQNEAQLEKSRLLSDRFSAERPKGSFSTLEIQRTEQGDSAMYLCASSSTSGRARTDTQYFGPGTRLTVL.

The CDR3 DNA is TGTGCCAGCAACCGGCGGGAGGGAGAGACCCAGTACTTC. This codes for CASNRREGETQYF. The chain uses TRBV6-1 and TRBJ2-5; 9 bases match TRBD2. This CDR3 spans 13 amino acids. Germline V gives CDR1 MNHNS, CDR2 SASEGT. The trim removed 7 bases at V and 4 bases at J, leaving 4 bases unmatched.

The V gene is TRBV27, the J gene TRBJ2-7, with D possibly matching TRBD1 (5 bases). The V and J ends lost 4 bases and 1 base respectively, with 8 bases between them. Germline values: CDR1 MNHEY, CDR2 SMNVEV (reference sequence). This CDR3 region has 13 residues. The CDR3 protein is CASSWAGSYEQYF. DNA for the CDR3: TGTGCCAGCAGTTGGGCAGGGTCCTACGAGCAGTACTTC.

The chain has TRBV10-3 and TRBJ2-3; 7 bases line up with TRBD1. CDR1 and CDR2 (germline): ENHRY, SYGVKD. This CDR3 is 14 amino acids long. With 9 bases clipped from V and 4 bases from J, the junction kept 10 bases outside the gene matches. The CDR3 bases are TGTGCCATGGGTCCCGGGACAGTGGCAGATACGCAGTATTTT. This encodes CAMGPGTVADTQYF.

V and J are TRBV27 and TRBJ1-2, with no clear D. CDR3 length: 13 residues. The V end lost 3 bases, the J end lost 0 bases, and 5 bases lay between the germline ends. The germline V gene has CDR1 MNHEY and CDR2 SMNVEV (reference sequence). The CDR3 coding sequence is TGTGCCAGCAGTTTTGGGCCTAACTATGGCTACACCTTC. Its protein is CASSFGPNYGYTF.

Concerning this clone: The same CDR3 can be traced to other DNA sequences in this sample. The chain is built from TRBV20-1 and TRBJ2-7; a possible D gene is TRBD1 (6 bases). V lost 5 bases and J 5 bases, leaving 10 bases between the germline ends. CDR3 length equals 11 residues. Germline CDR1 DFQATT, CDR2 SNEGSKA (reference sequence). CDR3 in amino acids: CSAEQGNEQYF. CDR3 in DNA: TGCAGTGCTGAACAGGGAAACGAGCAGTACTTC.

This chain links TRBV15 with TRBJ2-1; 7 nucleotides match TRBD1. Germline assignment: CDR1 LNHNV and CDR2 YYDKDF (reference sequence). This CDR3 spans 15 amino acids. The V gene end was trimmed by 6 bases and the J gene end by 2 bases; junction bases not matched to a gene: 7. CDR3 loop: CATRKPGQTYNEQFF. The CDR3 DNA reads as TGTGCCACCAGAAAGCCGGGACAGACCTACAATGAGCAGTTCTTC.

CDR3 amino acids: CASSLQDLYEQYF. The CDR3 DNA sequence: TGTGCCAGCAGTTTGCAGGATCTTTACGAGCAGTACTTC. The chain employs TRBV28 and TRBJ2-7; D is unclear. The CDR3 contains 13 residues. CDR1 MDHEN and CDR2 SYDVKM come from the germline V gene. With 3 bases removed from V and 4 bases from J, the gap between germline ends came to 10 bases. The full variable domain, its missing parts supplied by reference TRBV28 and TRBJ2-7, is DVKVTQSSRYLVKRTGEKVFLECVQDMDHENMFWYRQDPGLGLRLIYFSYDVKMKEKGDIPEGYSVSREKKERFSLILESASTNQTSMYLCASSLQDLYEQYFGPGTRLTVT.

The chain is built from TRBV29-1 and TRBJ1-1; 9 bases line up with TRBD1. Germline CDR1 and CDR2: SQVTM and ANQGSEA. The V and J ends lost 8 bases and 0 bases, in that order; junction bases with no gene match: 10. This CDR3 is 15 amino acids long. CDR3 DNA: TGCAGCTACGATGGGGGGACAGGGATGAACACTGAAGCTTTCTTT. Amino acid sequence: CSYDGGTGMNTEAFF.

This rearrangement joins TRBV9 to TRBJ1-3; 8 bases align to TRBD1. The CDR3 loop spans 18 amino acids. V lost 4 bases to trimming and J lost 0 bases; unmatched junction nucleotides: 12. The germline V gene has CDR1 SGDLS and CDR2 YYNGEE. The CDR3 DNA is TGTGCCAGCAGCAGAGACAGGGGATCCGGACCCTCTGGAAACACCATATATTTT. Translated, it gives CASSRDRGSGPSGNTIYF.

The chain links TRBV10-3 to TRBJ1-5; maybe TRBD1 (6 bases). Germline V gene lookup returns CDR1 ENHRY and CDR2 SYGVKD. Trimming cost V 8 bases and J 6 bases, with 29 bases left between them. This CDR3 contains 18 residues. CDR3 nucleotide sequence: TGTGCCATCGCACCGGGACATCTCGGGACTGGAGCCCCTCAGCCCCAGCATTTT. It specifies CAIAPGHLGTGAPQPQHF.

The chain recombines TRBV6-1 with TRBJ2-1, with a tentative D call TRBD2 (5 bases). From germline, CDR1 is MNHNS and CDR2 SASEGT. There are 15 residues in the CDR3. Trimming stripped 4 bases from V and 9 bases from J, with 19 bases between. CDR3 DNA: TGTGCCAGCAGTGTCCGAGGGCACGGATCAATTGAGCAGTTCTTC. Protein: CASSVRGHGSIEQFF.

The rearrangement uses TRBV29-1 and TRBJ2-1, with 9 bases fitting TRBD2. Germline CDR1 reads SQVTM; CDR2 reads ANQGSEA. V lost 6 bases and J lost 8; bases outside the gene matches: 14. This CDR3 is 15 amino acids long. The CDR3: CSVAYAREGGHEQFF. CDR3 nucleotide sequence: TGCAGCGTCGCCTATGCGCGGGAGGGAGGGCATGAGCAGTTCTTC.

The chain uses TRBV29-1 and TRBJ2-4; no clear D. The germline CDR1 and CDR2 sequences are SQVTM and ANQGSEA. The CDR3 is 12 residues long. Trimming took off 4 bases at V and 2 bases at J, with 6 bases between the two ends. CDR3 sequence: CSVVDPKNIQYF. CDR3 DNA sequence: TGCAGCGTTGTGGACCCCAAAAACATTCAGTACTTC.

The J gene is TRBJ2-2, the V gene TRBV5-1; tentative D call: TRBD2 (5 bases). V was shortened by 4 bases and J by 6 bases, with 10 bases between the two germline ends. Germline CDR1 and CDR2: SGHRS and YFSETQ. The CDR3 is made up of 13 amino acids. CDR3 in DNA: TGCGCCAGCAGCCGGGATACAGCCGGGGAGCTGTTTTTT. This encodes CASSRDTAGELFF.

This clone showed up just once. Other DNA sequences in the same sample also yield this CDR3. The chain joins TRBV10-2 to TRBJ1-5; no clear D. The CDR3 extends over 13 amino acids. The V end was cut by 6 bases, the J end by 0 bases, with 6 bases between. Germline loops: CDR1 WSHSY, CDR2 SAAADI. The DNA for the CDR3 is TGCGCCAGCAGCGGAGGTAGCAATCAGCCCCAGCATTTT. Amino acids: CASSGGSNQPQHF.

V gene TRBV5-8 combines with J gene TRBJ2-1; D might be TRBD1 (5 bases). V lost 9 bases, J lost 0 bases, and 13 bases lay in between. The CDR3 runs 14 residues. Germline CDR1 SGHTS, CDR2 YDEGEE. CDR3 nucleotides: TGTGCCACCACAAAAAGGGGCTCCTACAATGAGCAGTTCTTC. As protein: CATTKRGSYNEQFF.

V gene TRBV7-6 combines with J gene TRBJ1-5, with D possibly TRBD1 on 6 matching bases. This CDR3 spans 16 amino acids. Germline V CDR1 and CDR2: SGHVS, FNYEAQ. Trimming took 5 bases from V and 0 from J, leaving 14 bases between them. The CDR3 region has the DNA TGTGCCAGCAGCCCCTTCGGGGGGCCTAGCAATCAGCCCCAGCATTTT. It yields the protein CASSPFGGPSNQPQHF.

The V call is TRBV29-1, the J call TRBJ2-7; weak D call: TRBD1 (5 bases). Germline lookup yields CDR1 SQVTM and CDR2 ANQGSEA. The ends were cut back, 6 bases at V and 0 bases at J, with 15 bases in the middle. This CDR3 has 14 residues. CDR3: CSVKKPDSSYEQYF. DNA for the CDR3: TGCAGCGTGAAAAAACCCGACAGCTCCTACGAGCAGTACTTC.

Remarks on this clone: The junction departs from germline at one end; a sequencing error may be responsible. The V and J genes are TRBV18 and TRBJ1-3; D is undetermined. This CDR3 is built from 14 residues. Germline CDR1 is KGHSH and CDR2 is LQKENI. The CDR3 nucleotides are TGTGCCAGCTCTCCACGTTGGTCTGGAAACACCATATATTTT. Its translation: CASSPRWSGNTIYF.

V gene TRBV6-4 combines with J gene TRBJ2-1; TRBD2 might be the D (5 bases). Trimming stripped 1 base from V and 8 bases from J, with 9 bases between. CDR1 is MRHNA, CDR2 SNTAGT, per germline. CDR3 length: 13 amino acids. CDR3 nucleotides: TGTGCCAGCAGTGACTTACTAGGAGATGAGCAGTTCTTC. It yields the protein CASSDLLGDEQFF.

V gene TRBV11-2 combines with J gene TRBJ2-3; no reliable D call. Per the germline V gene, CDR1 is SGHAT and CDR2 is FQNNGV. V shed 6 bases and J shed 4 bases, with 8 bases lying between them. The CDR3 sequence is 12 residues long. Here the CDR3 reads CASSPYPDTQYF. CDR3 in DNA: TGTGCCAGCAGTCCCTACCCAGATACGCAGTATTTT.

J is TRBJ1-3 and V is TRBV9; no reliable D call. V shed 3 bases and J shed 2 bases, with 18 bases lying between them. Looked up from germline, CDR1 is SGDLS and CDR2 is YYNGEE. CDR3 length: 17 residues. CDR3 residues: CASSGFLALDAGNTIYF. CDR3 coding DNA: TGTGCCAGCAGCGGATTCCTCGCATTGGACGCTGGAAACACCATATATTTT.

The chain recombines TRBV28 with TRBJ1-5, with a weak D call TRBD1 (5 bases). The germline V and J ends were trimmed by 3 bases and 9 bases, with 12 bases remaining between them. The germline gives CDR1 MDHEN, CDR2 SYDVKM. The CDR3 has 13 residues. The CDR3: CASSLGQVVPQHF. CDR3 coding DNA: TGTGCCAGCAGTTTGGGGCAGGTCGTGCCCCAGCATTTT.

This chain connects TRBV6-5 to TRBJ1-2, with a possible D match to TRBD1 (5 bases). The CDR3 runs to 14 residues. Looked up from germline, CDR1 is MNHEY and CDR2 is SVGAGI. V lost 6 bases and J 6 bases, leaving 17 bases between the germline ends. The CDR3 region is CASRYPGLGNGYTF. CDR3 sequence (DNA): TGTGCCAGCAGATATCCGGGACTAGGGAATGGCTACACCTTC.